The 6 T cell receptor beta chains in this list originate from one sample, sequenced in a study of CD8 T cells in Susac syndrome. With random hexamers, reverse transcription was performed on roughly 0.5 to 1 ug of RNA. One entry per CDR3 protein, called by TCRdb with MiXCR from the immunoSEQ multiplex PCR reads. Of about 300,000 distinct CDR3 sequences detected, about nine tenths appear once; the ten largest clones hold 0.18%. The sample taken for sequencing was CD8+ T cells from PBMCs. The source is a human donor with multiple sclerosis.

This sequence joins TRBV10-3 and TRBJ2-1, with D possibly being TRBD1 (5 bases). The ends were cut back, 6 bases at V and 8 bases at J, with 38 bases in the middle. Germline V gives CDR1 ENHRY, CDR2 SYGVKD. The CDR3 sequence is 21 residues long. CDR3 sequence reads: CAIRAQGLSQPKIIFDDEQFF. CDR3 in DNA: TGTGCCATCAGGGCGCAGGGTCTTTCGCAACCGAAGATTATCTTCGACGATGAGCAGTTCTTC.

J is TRBJ2-3 and V is TRBV5-1; 9 bases align to TRBD2. Losses at the gene ends were 4 bases for V and 2 bases for J; bases not matched to a gene: 8. This CDR3 region has 16 residues. The V gene's germline CDR1 is SGHRS and CDR2 YFSETQ. The CDR3 DNA reads as TGCGCCAGCAGCCCCCTAGCGGGATCACACACAGATACGCAGTATTTT. This codes for CASSPLAGSHTDTQYF.

The chain joins TRBV5-4 to TRBJ2-5; D gene ambiguous. This CDR3 comprises 15 residues. V lost 1 base, J lost 0 bases, and 10 bases lay in between. Germline-derived CDR1 and CDR2 are SGHNT and YYREEE (reference sequence). Here the CDR3 reads CASSLFGVYQETQYF. CDR3 sequence (DNA): TGTGCCAGCAGCTTGTTTGGCGTGTACCAAGAGACCCAGTACTTC.

This clonotype was seen more than once but under ten times. The gene calls are TRBV4-1 and TRBJ2-4, with TRBD1 identical over 7 bases. Per the germline V gene, CDR1 is MGHRA and CDR2 is YSYEKL. The CDR3 is 12 residues long. J was trimmed by 8 bases and V by 4 bases; bases with no gene match: 2. CDR3 DNA sequence: TGCGCCAGCAGCCCAACAGGGGACATTCAGTACTTC. Protein: CASSPTGDIQYF.

The chain has TRBV6-5 and TRBJ1-2; 9 bases line up with TRBD1. The length of the CDR3 is 15 residues. J was trimmed by 2 bases and V by 6 bases; bases with no gene match: 7. Germline V CDR1 and CDR2: MNHEY, SVGAGI. DNA of the CDR3: TGTGCCAGCAGCCCCGGGACAGGGAACAACTATGGCTACACCTTC. Translating it yields CASSPGTGNNYGYTF.

J is TRBJ2-1 and V is TRBV5-1; 14 bases fit TRBD2. The V gene's germline CDR1 is SGHRS and CDR2 YFSETQ. V trimming: 4 bases; J trimming: 0 bases; junction bases outside the gene matches: 6. The CDR3 runs 18 residues. The CDR3 reads CASSAGTSGSSSYNEQFF. The CDR3 DNA reads as TGCGCCAGCAGCGCCGGGACTAGCGGGAGTAGCTCCTACAATGAGCAGTTCTTC.